These T cell receptor beta chains were read from a single sample in a study of graft-versus-host responses after intestinal transplantation. TCRdb's copy holds only in-frame clones and misses some; the assay was immunoSEQ multiplex PCR. The sample carries about 94,000 clones, roughly nine tenths recorded once. No antigen has been identified for these receptors. This specimen was unstimulated CD8+ T cells sorted from spleen or lymph node cells, taken before intestinal transplant. The receptors were gathered from a human donor who received an intestinal transplant. The CDR3 runs from the conserved cysteine through the conserved F or W. D genes are given only for firm matches.

j_gene | v_gene | d_gene | CDR3aa | CDR3nt
TRBJ2-5 | TRBV5-1 | . | CASTSGTGTLYQETQYF | TGCGCCAGCACCTCAGGAACCGGGACTCTGTACCAAGAGACCCAGTACTTC
TRBJ2-7 | TRBV12-5 | . | CASGFSPPLLTYEQYF | TGTGCTAGTGGTTTTTCCCCCCCTTTACTTACCTACGAGCAGTACTTC
TRBJ2-3 | TRBV4-3 | TRBD2 | CASSQDRAGGSTDTQYF | TGCGCCAGCAGCCAAGATAGGGCGGGGGGCAGCACAGATACGCAGTATTTT
TRBJ1-1 | TRBV13 | . | CASSLTRGTEAFF | TGTGCCAGCAGCTTAACCCGGGGCACTGAAGCTTTCTTT
TRBJ1-5 | TRBV7-9 | . | CASSLGGQPQHF | TGTGCCAGCAGCCTCGGGGGGCAGCCCCAGCATTTT
TRBJ2-7 | TRBV7-8 | TRBD1 | CASSPRDRFYEQYF | TGTGCCAGCAGCCCAAGGGACAGATTCTACGAGCAGTACTTC
TRBJ2-7 | TRBV5-4 | . | CASSLDSGLSYEQYF | TGTGCCAGCAGCTTGGACTCGGGACTGTCCTACGAGCAGTACTTC
TRBJ2-1 | TRBV5-4 | TRBD2 | CASSLEAGGHNEQFF | TGTGCCAGCAGCTTGGAAGCGGGGGGCCACAATGAGCAGTTCTTC
TRBJ2-7 | TRBV6-5 | . | CASSYLRGTYEQYF | TGTGCCAGCAGTTACTTGCGTGGTACCTACGAGCAGTACTTC
TRBJ2-1 | TRBV4-1 | TRBD2 | CASSQELAGYNEQFF | TGCGCCAGCAGCCAGGAACTAGCGGGTTACAATGAGCAGTTCTTC
TRBJ1-3 | TRBV18 | TRBD1 | CASSPWGQPFSGNTIYF | TGTGCCAGCTCACCCTGGGGACAGCCTTTCTCTGGAAACACCATATATTTT